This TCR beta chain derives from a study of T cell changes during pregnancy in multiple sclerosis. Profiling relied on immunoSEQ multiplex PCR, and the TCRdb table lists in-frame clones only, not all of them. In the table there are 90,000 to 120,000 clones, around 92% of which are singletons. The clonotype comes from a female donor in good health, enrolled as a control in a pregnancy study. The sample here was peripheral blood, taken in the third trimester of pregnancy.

CDR3 residues: CSVVARGGEKLFF. As DNA, the CDR3 is TGCAGCGTTGTGGCCAGGGGCGGTGAAAAACTGTTTTTT. The chain employs TRBV29-1 and TRBJ1-4, with D perhaps matching TRBD1 (6 bases). Germline lookup yields CDR1 SQVTM and CDR2 ANQGSEA. V was shortened by 4 bases and J by 7 bases, with 13 bases between the two germline ends. The CDR3 spans 13 residues.